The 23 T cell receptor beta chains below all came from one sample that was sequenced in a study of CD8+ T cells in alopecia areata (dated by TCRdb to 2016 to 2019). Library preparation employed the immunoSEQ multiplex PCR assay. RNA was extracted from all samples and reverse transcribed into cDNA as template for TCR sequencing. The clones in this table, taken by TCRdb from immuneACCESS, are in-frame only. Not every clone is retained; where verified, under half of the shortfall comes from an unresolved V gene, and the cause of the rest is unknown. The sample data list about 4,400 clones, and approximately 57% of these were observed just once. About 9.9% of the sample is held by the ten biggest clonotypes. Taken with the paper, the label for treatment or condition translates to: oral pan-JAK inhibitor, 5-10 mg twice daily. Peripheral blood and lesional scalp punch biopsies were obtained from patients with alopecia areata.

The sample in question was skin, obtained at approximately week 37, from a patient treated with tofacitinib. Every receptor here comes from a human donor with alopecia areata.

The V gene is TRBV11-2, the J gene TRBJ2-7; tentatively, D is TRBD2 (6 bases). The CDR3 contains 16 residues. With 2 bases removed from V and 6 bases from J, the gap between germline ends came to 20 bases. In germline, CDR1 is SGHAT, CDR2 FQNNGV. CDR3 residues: CASSLIAGLPSTEQYF. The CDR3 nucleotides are TGTGCCAGCAGCTTAATCGCGGGGCTACCATCCACCGAGCAGTACTTC.

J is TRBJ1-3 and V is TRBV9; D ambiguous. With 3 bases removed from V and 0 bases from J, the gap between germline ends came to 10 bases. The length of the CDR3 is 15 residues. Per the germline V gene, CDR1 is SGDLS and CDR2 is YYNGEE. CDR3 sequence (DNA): TGTGCCAGCAGCGGCCAGCGCTACTCTGGAAACACCATATATTTT. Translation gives CASSGQRYSGNTIYF.

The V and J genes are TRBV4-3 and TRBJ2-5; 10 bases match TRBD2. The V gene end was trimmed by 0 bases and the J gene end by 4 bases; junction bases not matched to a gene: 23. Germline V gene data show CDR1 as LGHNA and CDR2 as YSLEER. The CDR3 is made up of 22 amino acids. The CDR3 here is CASSQDLARIGRAGGPGETQYF. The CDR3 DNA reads TGCGCCAGCAGCCAAGATCTGGCTCGGATAGGCCGAGCGGGAGGGCCAGGAGAGACCCAGTACTTC.

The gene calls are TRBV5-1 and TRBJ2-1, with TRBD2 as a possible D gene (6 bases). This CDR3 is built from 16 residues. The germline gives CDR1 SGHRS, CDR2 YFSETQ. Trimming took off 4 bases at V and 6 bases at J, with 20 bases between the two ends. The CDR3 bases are TGCGCCAGCAGCCCAAAACCGGGTGGGGACTGCAATGAGCAGTTCTTC. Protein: CASSPKPGGDCNEQFF.

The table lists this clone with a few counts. CDR3 residues: CASTDGLNTGELFF. The CDR3, as DNA: TGTGCCAGCACCGATGGCCTGAACACCGGGGAGCTGTTTTTT. The genes are TRBV6-5 and TRBJ2-2, with D uncertain. The CDR3 spans 14 residues. The ends were cut back, 7 bases at V and 1 base at J, with 10 bases in the middle. Germline V gives CDR1 MNHEY, CDR2 SVGAGI.

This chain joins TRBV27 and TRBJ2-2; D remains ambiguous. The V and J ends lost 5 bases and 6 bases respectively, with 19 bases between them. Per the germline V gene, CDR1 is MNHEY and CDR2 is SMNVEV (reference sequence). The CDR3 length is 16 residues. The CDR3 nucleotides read TGTGCCAGCAGTCTCTGGACCAGGAACGGCGCCGGGGAGCTGTTTTTT. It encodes CASSLWTRNGAGELFF.

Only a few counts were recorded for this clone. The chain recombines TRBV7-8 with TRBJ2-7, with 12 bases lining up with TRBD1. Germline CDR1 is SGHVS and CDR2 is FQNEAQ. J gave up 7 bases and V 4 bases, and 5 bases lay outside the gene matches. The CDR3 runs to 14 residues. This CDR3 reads CASSSRDRGREQYF. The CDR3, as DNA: TGTGCCAGCAGCTCTCGGGACAGGGGGCGAGAGCAGTACTTC.

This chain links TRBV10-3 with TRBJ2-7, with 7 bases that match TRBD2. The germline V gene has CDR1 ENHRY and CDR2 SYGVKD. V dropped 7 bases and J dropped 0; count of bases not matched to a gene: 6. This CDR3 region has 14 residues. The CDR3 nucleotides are TGTGCCATCACACTAGCGCCCAGCTCCTACGAGCAGTACTTC. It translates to CAITLAPSSYEQYF.

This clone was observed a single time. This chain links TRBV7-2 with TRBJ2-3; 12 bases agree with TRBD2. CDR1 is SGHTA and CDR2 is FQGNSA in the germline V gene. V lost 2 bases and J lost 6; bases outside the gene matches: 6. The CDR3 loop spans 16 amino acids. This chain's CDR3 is CASSLRTSGIVDTQYF. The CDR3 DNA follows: TGTGCCAGCAGCTTAAGGACTAGCGGGATTGTGGATACGCAGTATTTT.

The CDR3 region is CASSQDFRGRATDTQYF. CDR3 nucleotides: TGTGCCAGCAGCCAAGATTTTCGCGGGAGGGCAACAGATACGCAGTATTTT. The V and J genes are TRBV4-2 and TRBJ2-3, with 9 bases aligning to TRBD2. The CDR3 length is 17 residues. Per the germline V gene, CDR1 is LGHNA and CDR2 is YNFKEQ. With V trimmed by 0 bases and J by 3 bases, 7 bases remained unmatched.

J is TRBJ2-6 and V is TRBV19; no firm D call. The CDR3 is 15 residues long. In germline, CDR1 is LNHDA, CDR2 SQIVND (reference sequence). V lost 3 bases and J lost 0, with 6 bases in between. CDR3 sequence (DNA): TGTGCCAGTAGTATGAAACGCTCTGGGGCCAACGTCCTGACTTTC. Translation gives CASSMKRSGANVLTF.

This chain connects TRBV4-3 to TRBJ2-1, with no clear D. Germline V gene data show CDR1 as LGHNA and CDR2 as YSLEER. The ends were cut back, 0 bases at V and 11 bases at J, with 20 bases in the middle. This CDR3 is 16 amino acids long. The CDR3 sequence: CASSQDILGPRMKQFF. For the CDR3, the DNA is TGCGCCAGCAGCCAAGATATTCTCGGTCCCCGAATGAAGCAGTTCTTC.

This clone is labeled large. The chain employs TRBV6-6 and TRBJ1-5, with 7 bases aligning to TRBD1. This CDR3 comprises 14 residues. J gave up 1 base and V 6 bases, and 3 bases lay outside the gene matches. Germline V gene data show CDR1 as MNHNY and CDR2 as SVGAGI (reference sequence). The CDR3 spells CASRYRGSNQPQHF. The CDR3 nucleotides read TGTGCCAGCAGATACAGGGGAAGCAATCAGCCCCAGCATTTT.

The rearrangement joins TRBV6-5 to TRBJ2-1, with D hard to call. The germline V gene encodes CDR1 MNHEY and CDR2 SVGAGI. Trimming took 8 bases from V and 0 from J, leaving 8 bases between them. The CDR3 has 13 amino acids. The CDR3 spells CASWFSSYNEQFF. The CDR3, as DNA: TGTGCCAGCTGGTTTAGCTCCTACAATGAGCAGTTCTTC.

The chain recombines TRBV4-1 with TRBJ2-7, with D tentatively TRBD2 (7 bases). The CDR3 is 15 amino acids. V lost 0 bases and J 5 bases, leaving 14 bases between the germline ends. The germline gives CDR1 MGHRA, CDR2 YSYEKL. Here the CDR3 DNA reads TGCGCCAGCAGCCAAGAAGGAGGGGGGGGAAACGAGCAGTACTTC. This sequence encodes CASSQEGGGGNEQYF.

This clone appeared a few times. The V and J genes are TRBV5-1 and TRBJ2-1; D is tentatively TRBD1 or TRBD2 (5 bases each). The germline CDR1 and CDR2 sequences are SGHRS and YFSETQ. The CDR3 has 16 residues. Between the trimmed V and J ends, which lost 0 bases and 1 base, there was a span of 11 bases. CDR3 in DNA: TGCGCCAGCAGCTTGGATGGGGGTGATTCCTACAATGAGCAGTTCTTC. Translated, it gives CASSLDGGDSYNEQFF.

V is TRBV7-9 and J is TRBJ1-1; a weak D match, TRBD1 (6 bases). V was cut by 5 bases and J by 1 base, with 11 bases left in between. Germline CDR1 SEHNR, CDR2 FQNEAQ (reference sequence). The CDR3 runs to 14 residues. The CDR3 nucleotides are TGTGCCAGCAGCAAACAGGGAACGAACACTGAAGCTTTCTTT. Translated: CASSKQGTNTEAFF. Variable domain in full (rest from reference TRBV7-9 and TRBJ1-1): DTGVSQNPRHKITKRGQNVTFRCDPISEHNRLYWYRQTLGQGPEFLTYFQNEAQLEKSRLLSDRFSAERPKGSFSTLEIQRTEQGDSAMYLCASSKQGTNTEAFFGQGTRLTVV.

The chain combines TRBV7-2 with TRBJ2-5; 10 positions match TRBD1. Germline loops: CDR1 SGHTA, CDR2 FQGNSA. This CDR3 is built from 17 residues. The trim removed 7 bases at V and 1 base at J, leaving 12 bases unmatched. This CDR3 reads CASNSGQGLGPQETQYF. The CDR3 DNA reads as TGTGCCAGCAACTCGGGACAGGGGTTGGGCCCCCAAGAGACCCAGTACTTC. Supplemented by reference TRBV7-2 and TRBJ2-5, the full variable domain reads GAGVSQSPSNKVTEKGKDVELRCDPISGHTALYWYRQSLGQGLEFLIYFQGNSAPDKSGLPSDRFSAERTGGSVSTLTIQRTQQEDSAVYLCASNSGQGLGPQETQYFGPGTRLLVL.

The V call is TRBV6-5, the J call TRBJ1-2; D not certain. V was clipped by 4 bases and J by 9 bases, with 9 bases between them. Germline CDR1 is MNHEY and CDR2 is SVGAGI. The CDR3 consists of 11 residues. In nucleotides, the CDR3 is TGTGCCAGCAGTTTTGGGCTGAGCTACACCTTC. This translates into CASSFGLSYTF.

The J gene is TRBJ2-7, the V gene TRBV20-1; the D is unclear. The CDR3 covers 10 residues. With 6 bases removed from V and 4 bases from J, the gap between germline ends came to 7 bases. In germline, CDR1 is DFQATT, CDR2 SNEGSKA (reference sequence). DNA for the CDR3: TGCAGTGCCCAACAGTACGAGCAGTACTTC. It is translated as CSAQQYEQYF.

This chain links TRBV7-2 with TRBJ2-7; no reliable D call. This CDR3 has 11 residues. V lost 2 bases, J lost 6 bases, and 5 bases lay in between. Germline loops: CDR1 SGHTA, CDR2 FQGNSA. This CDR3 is CASSLYSEQYF. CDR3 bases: TGTGCCAGCAGCTTATATAGCGAGCAGTACTTC.

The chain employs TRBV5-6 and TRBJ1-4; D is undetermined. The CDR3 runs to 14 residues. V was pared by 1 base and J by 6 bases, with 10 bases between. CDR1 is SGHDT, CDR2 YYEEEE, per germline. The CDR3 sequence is CASSLWAVDEKLFF. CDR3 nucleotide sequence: TGTGCCAGCAGCTTGTGGGCAGTTGATGAAAAACTGTTTTTT. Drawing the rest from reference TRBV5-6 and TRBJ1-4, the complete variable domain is DAGVTQSPTHLIKTRGQQVTLRCSPKSGHDTVSWYQQALGQGPQFIFQYYEEEERQRGNFPDRFSGHQFPNYSSELNVNALLLGDSALYLCASSLWAVDEKLFFGSGTQLSVL.

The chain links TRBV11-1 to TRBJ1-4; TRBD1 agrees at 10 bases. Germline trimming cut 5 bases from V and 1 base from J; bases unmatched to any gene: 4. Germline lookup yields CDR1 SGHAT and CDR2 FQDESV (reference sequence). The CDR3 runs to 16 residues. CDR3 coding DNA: TGTGCCAGCAGCGCCCGGGACAGGGGAACTAATGAAAAACTGTTTTTT. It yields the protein CASSARDRGTNEKLFF.